This T cell receptor beta chain was sequenced for a study of cytomegalovirus exposure and HLA in healthy donors. As for the study in general: As an earlier analysis found, around 170 million T cells yielded about 120 million unique TCR beta sequences. The Caucasian-associated ancestry cluster contained approximately 81% of the 300 to 400 genotyped donors.

With 1 base removed from V and 5 bases from J, the gap between germline ends came to 14 bases. The CDR3 is made up of 15 amino acids. Germline lookup yields CDR1 KGHSH and CDR2 LQKENI. Study-level findings and limits: Later analysis associated a missense DCLRE1C variant with TCR beta V- and J-gene trimming.

With regard to this clone: The antigen is not known.

PCR used 60 Vbeta primers and 13 Jbeta primers. Sequencing was performed with immunoSEQ multiplex PCR; in TCRdb, only in-frame clones are kept and a portion is missing. The table shows about 170,000 clones, with around 73% occurring only once. The clonotype comes from a woman younger than 35 in good health and CMV-seropositive. Sequencing input: PBMCs. The V gene is TRBV18, the J gene TRBJ2-5; D is perhaps TRBD1 (6 bases). As DNA, the CDR3 is TGTGCCAGCTCACCACTTGCAGGGGATGGGGAGACCCAGTACTTC. Encoded protein: CASSPLAGDGETQYF.